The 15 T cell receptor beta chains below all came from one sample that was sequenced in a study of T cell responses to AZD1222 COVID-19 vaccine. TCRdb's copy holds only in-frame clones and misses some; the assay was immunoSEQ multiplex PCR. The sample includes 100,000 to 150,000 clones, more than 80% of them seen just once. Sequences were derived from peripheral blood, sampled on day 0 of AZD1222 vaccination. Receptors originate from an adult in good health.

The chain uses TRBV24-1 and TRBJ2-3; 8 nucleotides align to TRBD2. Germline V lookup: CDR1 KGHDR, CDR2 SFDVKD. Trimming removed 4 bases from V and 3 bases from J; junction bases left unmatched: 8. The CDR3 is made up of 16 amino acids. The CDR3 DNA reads TGTGCCACCAGTGACCCAACTAGCGGCGGGACAGATACGCAGTATTTT. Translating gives CATSDPTSGGTDTQYF.

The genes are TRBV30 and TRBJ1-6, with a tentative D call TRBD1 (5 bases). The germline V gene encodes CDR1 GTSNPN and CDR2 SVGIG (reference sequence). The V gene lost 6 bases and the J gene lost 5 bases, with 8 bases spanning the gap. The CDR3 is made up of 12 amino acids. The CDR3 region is CACGQNNSPLHF. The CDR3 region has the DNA TGTGCCTGCGGACAAAATAATTCACCCCTCCACTTT.

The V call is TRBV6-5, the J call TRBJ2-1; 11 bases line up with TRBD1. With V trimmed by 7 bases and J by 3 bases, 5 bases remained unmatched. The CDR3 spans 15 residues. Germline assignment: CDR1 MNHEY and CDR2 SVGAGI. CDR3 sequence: CASKTGTGGYNEQFF. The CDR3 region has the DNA TGTGCCAGCAAGACCGGGACAGGGGGCTACAATGAGCAGTTCTTC.

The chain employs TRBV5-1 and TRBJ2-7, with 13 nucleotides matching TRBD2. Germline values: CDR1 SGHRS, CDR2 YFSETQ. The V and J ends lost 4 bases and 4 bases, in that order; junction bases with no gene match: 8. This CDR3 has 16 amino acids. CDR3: CASSPRTSGRQYEQYF. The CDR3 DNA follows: TGCGCCAGCAGCCCCCGGACTAGCGGGAGACAATACGAGCAGTACTTC.

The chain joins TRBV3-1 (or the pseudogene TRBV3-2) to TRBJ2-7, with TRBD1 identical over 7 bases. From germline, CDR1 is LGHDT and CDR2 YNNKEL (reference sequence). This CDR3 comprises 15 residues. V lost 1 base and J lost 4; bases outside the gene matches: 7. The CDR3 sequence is CASSQGPTGWYEQYF. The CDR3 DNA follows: TGTGCCAGCAGCCAAGGTCCGACAGGGTGGTACGAGCAGTACTTC.

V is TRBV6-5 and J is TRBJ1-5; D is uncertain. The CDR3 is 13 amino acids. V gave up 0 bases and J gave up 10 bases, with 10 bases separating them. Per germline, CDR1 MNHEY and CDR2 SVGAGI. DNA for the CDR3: TGTGCCAGCAGTTACTCAGGATTCTACCCCCAGCATTTT. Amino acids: CASSYSGFYPQHF.

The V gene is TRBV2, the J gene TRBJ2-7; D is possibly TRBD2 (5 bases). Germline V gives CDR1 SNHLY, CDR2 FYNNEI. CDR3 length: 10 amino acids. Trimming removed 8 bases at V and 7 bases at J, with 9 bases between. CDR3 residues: CASGSDEQYF. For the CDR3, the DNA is TGTGCCAGCGGTAGCGATGAGCAGTACTTC.

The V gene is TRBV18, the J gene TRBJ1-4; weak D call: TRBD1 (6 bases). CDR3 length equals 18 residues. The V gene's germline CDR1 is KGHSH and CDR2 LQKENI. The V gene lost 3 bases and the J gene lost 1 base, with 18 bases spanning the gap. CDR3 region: CASSPNVRGPGTNEKLFF. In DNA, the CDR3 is TGTGCCAGCTCACCCAACGTCAGGGGTCCTGGAACTAATGAAAAACTGTTTTTT. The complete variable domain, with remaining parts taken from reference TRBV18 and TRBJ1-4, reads NAGVMQNPRHLVRRRGQEARLRCSPMKGHSHVYWYRQLPEEGLKFMVYLQKENIIDESGMPKERFSAEFPKEGPSILRIQQVVRGDSAAYFCASSPNVRGPGTNEKLFFGSGTQLSVL.

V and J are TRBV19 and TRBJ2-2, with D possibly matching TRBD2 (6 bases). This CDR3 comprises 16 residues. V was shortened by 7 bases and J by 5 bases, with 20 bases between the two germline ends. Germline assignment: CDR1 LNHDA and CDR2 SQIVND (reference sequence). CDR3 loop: CASKMSPGTETGELFF. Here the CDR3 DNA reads TGTGCCAGTAAAATGAGCCCCGGGACTGAGACCGGGGAGCTGTTTTTT.

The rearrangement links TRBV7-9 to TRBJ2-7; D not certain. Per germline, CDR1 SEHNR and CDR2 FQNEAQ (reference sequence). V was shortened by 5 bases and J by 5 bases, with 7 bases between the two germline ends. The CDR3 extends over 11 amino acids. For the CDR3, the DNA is TGTGCCAGCAGCGTAGTCAACGAGCAGTACTTC. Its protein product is CASSVVNEQYF.

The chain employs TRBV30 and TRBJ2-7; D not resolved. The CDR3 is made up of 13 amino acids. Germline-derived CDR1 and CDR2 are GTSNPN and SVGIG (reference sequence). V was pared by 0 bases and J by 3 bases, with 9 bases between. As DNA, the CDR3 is TGTGCCTGGAGTGTATTTCGGCACTACGAGCAGTACTTC. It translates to CAWSVFRHYEQYF.

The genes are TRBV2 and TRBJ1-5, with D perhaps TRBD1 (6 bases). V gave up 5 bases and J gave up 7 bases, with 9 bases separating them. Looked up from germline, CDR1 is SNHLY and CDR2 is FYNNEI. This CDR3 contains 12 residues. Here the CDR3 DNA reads TGTGCCAGCAGTACAGGGTTCCAGCCCCAGCATTTT. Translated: CASSTGFQPQHF.

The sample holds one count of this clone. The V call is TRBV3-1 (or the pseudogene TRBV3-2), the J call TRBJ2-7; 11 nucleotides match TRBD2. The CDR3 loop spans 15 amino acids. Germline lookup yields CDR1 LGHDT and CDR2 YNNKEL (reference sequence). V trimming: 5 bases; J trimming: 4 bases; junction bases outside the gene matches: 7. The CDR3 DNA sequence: TGTGCCAGCAGCATCACTAGCGGGAGTTGGTACGAGCAGTACTTC. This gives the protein CASSITSGSWYEQYF.

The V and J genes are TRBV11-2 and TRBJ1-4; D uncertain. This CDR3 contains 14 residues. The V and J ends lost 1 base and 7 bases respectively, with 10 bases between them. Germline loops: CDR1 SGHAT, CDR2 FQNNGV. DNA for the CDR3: TGTGCCAGCAGCTTAGTACCCAGGTTTGAAAAACTGTTTTTT. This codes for CASSLVPRFEKLFF.

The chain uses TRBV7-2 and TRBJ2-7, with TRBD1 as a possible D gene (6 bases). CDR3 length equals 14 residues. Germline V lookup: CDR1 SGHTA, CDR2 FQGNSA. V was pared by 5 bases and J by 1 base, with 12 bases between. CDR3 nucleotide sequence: TGTGCCAGCAGCCCCCCCGGGACATCCTACGAGCAGTACTTC. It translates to CASSPPGTSYEQYF.